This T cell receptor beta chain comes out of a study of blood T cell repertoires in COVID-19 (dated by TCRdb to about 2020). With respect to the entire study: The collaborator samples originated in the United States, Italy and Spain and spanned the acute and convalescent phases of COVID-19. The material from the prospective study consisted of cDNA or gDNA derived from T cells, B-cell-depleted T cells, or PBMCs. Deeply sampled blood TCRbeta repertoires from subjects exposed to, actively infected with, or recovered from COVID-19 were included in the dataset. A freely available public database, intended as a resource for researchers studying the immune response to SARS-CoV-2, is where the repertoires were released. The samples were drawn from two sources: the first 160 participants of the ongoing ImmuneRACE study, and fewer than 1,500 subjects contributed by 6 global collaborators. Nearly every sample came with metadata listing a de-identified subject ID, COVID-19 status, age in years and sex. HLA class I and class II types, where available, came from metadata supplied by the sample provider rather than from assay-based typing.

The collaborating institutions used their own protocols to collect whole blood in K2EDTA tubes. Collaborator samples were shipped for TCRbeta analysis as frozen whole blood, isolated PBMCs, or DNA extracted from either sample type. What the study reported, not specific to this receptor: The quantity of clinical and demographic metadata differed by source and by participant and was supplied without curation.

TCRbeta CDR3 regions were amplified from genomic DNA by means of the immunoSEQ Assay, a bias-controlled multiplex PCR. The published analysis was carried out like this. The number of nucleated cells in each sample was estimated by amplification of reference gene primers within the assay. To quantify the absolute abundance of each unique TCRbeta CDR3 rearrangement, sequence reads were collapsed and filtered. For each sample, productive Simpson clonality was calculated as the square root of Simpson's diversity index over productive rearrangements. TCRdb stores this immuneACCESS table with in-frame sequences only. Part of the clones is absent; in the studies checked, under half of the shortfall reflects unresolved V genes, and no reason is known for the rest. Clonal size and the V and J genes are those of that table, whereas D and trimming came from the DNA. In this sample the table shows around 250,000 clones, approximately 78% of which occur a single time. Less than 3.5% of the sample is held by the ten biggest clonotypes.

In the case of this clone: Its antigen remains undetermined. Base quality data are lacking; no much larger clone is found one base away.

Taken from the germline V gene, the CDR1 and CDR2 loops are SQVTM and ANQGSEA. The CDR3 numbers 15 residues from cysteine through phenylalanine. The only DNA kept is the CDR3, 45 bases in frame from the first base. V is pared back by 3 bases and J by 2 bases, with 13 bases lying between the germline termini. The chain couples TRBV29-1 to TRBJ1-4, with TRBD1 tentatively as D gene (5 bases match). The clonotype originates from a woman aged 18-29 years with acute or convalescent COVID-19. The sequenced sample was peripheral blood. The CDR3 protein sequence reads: CSVEAGGPTNEKLFF. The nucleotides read TGCAGCGTTGAGGCCGGGGGTCCGACTAATGAAAAACTGTTTTTT.